Below are 22 T cell receptor beta chains sequenced from a single sample in a study of identical twins (dated by TCRdb to the mid-2010s). Library prep was done by 5' RACE. Sequenced using an Illumina HiSeq 2000. The raw public reads went through TCRdb reprocessing: fastp at Q25, MiXCR clone calling, in-frame beta chains kept. Entries are consolidated by CDR3 protein sequence, retaining the most common genes and DNA. The sample data list fewer than 500,000 distinct CDR3 sequences, and roughly an eighth of these were observed just once. Approximately 1% of the sample is held by the ten biggest clonotypes. These data also featured in a second study, about yellow fever vaccine responses in identical twins.

Sequencing used CD4+ T cells sorted from blood. The source is a woman younger than 35 in good health.

The chain links TRBV7-2 to TRBJ2-1, with 7 bases fitting TRBD2. V shed 2 bases, J shed 7 bases, and the junction held 8 bases outside the gene matches. The CDR3 spans 15 residues. The V gene's germline CDR1 is SGHTA and CDR2 FQGNSA. CDR3 residues: CASSLITGGLNEQFF. CDR3 nucleotide sequence: TGTGCCAGCAGCTTAATAACGGGAGGTCTAAATGAGCAGTTCTTC. The full variable domain, its missing parts supplied by reference TRBV7-2 and TRBJ2-1, is GAGVSQSPSNKVTEKGKDVELRCDPISGHTALYWYRQSLGQGLEFLIYFQGNSAPDKSGLPSDRFSAERTGGSVSTLTIQRTQQEDSAVYLCASSLITGGLNEQFFGPGTRLTVL.

The rearrangement links TRBV28 to TRBJ2-5; maybe TRBD1 (5 bases). The V end lost 6 bases, the J end lost 7 bases, and 18 bases lay between the germline ends. This CDR3 contains 14 residues. Germline assignment: CDR1 MDHEN and CDR2 SYDVKM. The CDR3 nucleotides are TGTGCCAGCAGATTTATGGACACCCGGTGGACCCAGTACTTC. Amino acid sequence: CASRFMDTRWTQYF.

There are a few counts of this clonotype. CDR3 loop: CASSSRDSGNTIYF. For the CDR3, the DNA is TGTGCCAGCAGTTCAAGGGACTCTGGAAACACCATATATTTT. J is TRBJ1-3 and V is TRBV6-5; the D is unclear. This CDR3 region has 14 residues. The germline V and J ends were trimmed by 4 bases and 0 bases, with 7 bases remaining between them. Per the germline V gene, CDR1 is MNHEY and CDR2 is SVGAGI.

The chain carries TRBV6-5 and TRBJ2-2; D is unclear. The CDR3 covers 14 residues. The V and J ends lost 4 bases and 4 bases respectively, with 10 bases between them. Looked up from germline, CDR1 is MNHEY and CDR2 is SVGAGI. CDR3 amino acids: CASSFSTTTGELFF. The CDR3 DNA reads TGTGCCAGCAGTTTCAGTACTACCACCGGGGAGCTGTTTTTT.

The rearrangement joins TRBV6-1 to TRBJ1-3; D remains unclear. CDR3 size: 12 residues. Germline assignment: CDR1 MNHNS and CDR2 SASEGT. Trimming removed 6 bases at V and 4 bases at J, with 7 bases between. The DNA for the CDR3 is TGTGCCAGCAGGCCCGGAGGAAACACCATATATTTT. It codes for CASRPGGNTIYF.

V and J are TRBV7-3 and TRBJ2-5; D remains unclear. The CDR3 length is 13 residues. Germline V lookup: CDR1 SGHTA, CDR2 FQGTGA. V lost 5 bases to trimming and J lost 5 bases, with 12 bases between them. CDR3 sequence reads: CASSDPRSETQYF. CDR3 nucleotide sequence: TGTGCCAGCAGCGATCCACGGTCGGAGACCCAGTACTTC.

The chain is built from TRBV5-1 and TRBJ2-2; D is possibly TRBD1 or TRBD2 (5 bases each). The CDR3 is made up of 16 amino acids. Germline V gene data show CDR1 as SGHRS and CDR2 as YFSETQ. Trimming removed 2 bases from V and 1 base from J, with 12 bases in between. The CDR3 region is CASSFEGTGNTGELFF. CDR3 bases: TGCGCCAGCAGCTTTGAGGGGACGGGGAACACCGGGGAGCTGTTTTTT.

The chain carries TRBV29-1 and TRBJ2-1, with TRBD1 matching over 7 bases. The ends lost 3 bases at V and 0 bases at J; junction bases unmatched: 5. The germline V gene has CDR1 SQVTM and CDR2 ANQGSEA. CDR3 size: 15 residues. The CDR3 protein is CSVERGLGSYNEQFF. The CDR3 bases are TGCAGCGTTGAGAGGGGGCTGGGCTCCTACAATGAGCAGTTCTTC.

The chain uses TRBV7-2 and TRBJ2-7; 7 bases are shared with TRBD1. CDR3 length: 16 residues. The germline V gene encodes CDR1 SGHTA and CDR2 FQGNSA. The J segment lost 4 bases and the V segment lost 0 bases, leaving 9 bases of the junction unmatched. This CDR3 reads CASSLAAAGGGYEQYF. The CDR3 bases are TGTGCCAGCAGCTTAGCGGCGGCAGGGGGTGGGTACGAGCAGTACTTC.

This clonotype was seen a handful of times. The chain joins TRBV6-4 to TRBJ2-2; unclear D gene. V lost 2 bases, J lost 5 bases, and 3 bases lay in between. CDR1 MRHNA and CDR2 SNTAGT come from the germline V gene. The CDR3 is made up of 12 amino acids. The CDR3 DNA reads as TGTGCCAGCAGTGACAGGACCGGGGAGCTGTTTTTT. Its translation is CASSDRTGELFF.

This clonotype was seen only a few times. This chain links TRBV6-1 with TRBJ2-2, with 7 positions matching TRBD1. There are 14 residues in the CDR3. CDR1 is MNHNS, CDR2 SASEGT, per germline. V lost 5 bases, J lost 6 bases, and 6 bases stayed unmatched. This CDR3 is CASSKGQFSGELFF. The CDR3 coding sequence is TGTGCCAGCAGTAAGGGACAGTTTTCCGGGGAGCTGTTTTTT.

This clonotype was counted ten times or more. The V call is TRBV20-1, the J call TRBJ2-3, with D possibly TRBD2 on 6 matching bases. CDR1 and CDR2 (germline): DFQATT, SNEGSKA (reference sequence). The CDR3 loop spans 12 amino acids. The V end was cut by 6 bases, the J end by 0 bases, with 7 bases between. CDR3 sequence reads: CSAGGSTDTQYF. CDR3 DNA: TGCAGTGCCGGGGGTAGCACAGATACGCAGTATTTT.

The V and J genes are TRBV2 and TRBJ1-6; D is undetermined. Germline V gene sequence: CDR1 SNHLY, CDR2 FYNNEI. The CDR3 is 18 amino acids. Trimming took 6 bases from V and 7 from J, leaving 25 bases between them. Here the CDR3 DNA reads TGTGCCAGCAGCCTCACGAGGGTGCGGAGGGTAGTGAATTCACCCCTCCACTTT. This translates into CASSLTRVRRVVNSPLHF.

DNA of the CDR3: TGTGCCAGCAATACCCAGGGACGGGTCAATGAGCAGTTCTTC. Its protein is CASNTQGRVNEQFF. The chain combines TRBV6-1 with TRBJ2-1; D is perhaps TRBD1 or TRBD2 (5 bases each). This CDR3 has 14 residues. With 7 bases removed from V and 6 bases from J, the gap between germline ends came to 16 bases. CDR1 and CDR2 from the germline V gene are MNHNS and SASEGT.

This clonotype was seen ten or more times. The rearrangement joins TRBV6-2 or TRBV6-3 to TRBJ2-5; tentative D call: TRBD2 (6 bases). The CDR3 spans 14 residues. Trimming took off 6 bases at V and 1 base at J, with 12 bases between the two ends. Germline V lookup: CDR1 MNHEY, CDR2 SVGEGT. The CDR3 sequence is CASSPRLGQETQYF. The CDR3 DNA is TGTGCCAGCAGCCCTAGACTAGGCCAAGAGACCCAGTACTTC.

The rearrangement joins TRBV2 to TRBJ1-5; D perhaps matches TRBD1 (5 bases). The V and J ends lost 6 bases and 4 bases respectively, with 16 bases between them. Per the germline V gene, CDR1 is SNHLY and CDR2 is FYNNEI. This CDR3 is built from 15 residues. In DNA, the CDR3 is TGTGCCAGCAGGGAACGGACGGGACCGAATCAGCCCCAGCATTTT. It specifies CASRERTGPNQPQHF. Full variable domain (remainder filled in from reference TRBV2 and TRBJ1-5): EPEVTQTPSHQVTQMGQEVILRCVPISNHLYFYWYRQILGQKVEFLVSFYNNEISEKSEIFDDQFSVERPDGSNFTLKIRSTKLEDSAMYFCASRERTGPNQPQHFGDGTRLSIL.

This clonotype was observed many times. V gene TRBV28 combines with J gene TRBJ2-3; no reliable D call. Deletions cut 6 bases from V and 6 bases from J, with 13 bases between. Germline CDR1 and CDR2: MDHEN and SYDVKM. The CDR3 loop spans 13 amino acids. CDR3 residues: CASREHGMDTQYF. DNA of the CDR3: TGTGCCAGCAGAGAACACGGTATGGATACGCAGTATTTT.

The chain carries TRBV4-2 and TRBJ2-3; 10 positions agree with TRBD2. This CDR3 comprises 16 residues. Germline assignment: CDR1 LGHNA and CDR2 YNFKEQ. Trimming took 4 bases from V and 6 from J; bases not matched to a gene: 10. CDR3 protein: CASSPSWSGGADTQYF. DNA of the CDR3: TGTGCCAGCAGCCCCTCTTGGAGCGGGGGGGCGGATACGCAGTATTTT.

Ten or more counts support this clonotype. The V and J genes are TRBV27 and TRBJ1-5, with TRBD1 identical over 8 bases. This CDR3 comprises 15 residues. Trimming at V came to 6 bases and at J to 6 bases, leaving 10 bases not matched to a gene. Germline assignment: CDR1 MNHEY and CDR2 SMNVEV (reference sequence). The CDR3 DNA reads as TGTGCCAGCAGCCCGCTCAGGGGGCTCGGTCAGCCCCAGCATTTT. This encodes CASSPLRGLGQPQHF.

This rearrangement joins TRBV14 to TRBJ2-1, with D perhaps matching TRBD1 (6 bases). The germline V gene encodes CDR1 SGHDN and CDR2 FVKESK. The CDR3 covers 12 residues. V was pared by 3 bases and J by 11 bases, with 11 bases between. Here the CDR3 reads CASSQKTGQQFF. The CDR3 DNA follows: TGTGCCAGCAGCCAGAAGACAGGCCAGCAGTTCTTC.

The gene calls are TRBV6-1 and TRBJ2-7; a weak D match, TRBD2 (6 bases). Germline V gene sequence: CDR1 MNHNS, CDR2 SASEGT. The V end was cut by 6 bases, the J end by 5 bases, with 17 bases between. The CDR3 spans 14 residues. CDR3 in DNA: TGTGCCAGCAGCCGACTAGAGGTTTACGACGAGCAGTACTTC. Translation gives CASSRLEVYDEQYF.

This rearrangement joins TRBV7-9 to TRBJ2-2; 8 positions agree with TRBD2. The V gene's germline CDR1 is SEHNR and CDR2 FQNEAQ (reference sequence). This CDR3 contains 16 residues. Trimming took 4 bases from V and 3 from J; bases not matched to a gene: 7. The CDR3 DNA reads TGTGCCAGCAGCTCGTTCGGGGGGGCCTACACCGGGGAGCTGTTTTTT. It is translated as CASSSFGGAYTGELFF.